This T cell receptor beta chain comes out of a study of T cell changes during pregnancy in multiple sclerosis. Trimming took 4 bases from V and 1 from J, leaving 8 bases between them. Germline V gene lookup returns CDR1 MNHEY and CDR2 SVGAGI. This CDR3 spans 13 amino acids. The assay was immunoSEQ multiplex PCR, and TCRdb's table has in-frame clones only and misses some. The table shows about 55,000 clones, with 70% to 90% occurring only once. This sequence originates from a female donor with multiple sclerosis, enrolled in a pregnancy study. The chain recombines TRBV6-5 with TRBJ2-7; D may be TRBD1 (5 bases). The source was CD4+ T cells from peripheral blood mononuclear cells, collected in the first trimester of pregnancy. The CDR3 DNA is TGTGCCAGCAGTTGGGCAGGGTCCTACGAGCAGTACTTC. Protein sequence: CASSWAGSYEQYF.